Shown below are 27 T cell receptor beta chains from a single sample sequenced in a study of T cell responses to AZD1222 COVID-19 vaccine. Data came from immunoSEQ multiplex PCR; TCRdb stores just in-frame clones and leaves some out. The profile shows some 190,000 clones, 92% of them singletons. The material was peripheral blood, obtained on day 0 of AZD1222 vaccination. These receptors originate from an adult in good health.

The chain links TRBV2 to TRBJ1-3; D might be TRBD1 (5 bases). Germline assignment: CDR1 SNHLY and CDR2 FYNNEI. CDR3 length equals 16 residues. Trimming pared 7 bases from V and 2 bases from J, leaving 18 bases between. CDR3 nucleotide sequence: TGTGCCAGCACTTTAAACCCCCCAGGGCCTGGAAACACCATATATTTT. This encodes CASTLNPPGPGNTIYF. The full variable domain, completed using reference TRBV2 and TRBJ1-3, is EPEVTQTPSHQVTQMGQEVILRCVPISNHLYFYWYRQILGQKVEFLVSFYNNEISEKSEIFDDQFSVERPDGSNFTLKIRSTKLEDSAMYFCASTLNPPGPGNTIYFGEGSWLTVV.

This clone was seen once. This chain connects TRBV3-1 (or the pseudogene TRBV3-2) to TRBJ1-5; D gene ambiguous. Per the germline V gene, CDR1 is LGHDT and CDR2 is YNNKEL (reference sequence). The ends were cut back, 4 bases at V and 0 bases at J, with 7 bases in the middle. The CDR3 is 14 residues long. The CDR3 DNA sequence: TGTGCCAGCAGCCGACAATTTAGCAATCAGCCCCAGCATTTT. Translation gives CASSRQFSNQPQHF.

CDR3 sequence reads: CASSLRSQGTSGGTGELFF. CDR3 nucleotide sequence: TGCGCCAGCAGCTTGAGGTCCCAGGGAACCTCGGGGGGCACCGGGGAGCTGTTTTTT. The rearrangement joins TRBV5-1 to TRBJ2-2, with 7 positions matching TRBD2. Germline lookup yields CDR1 SGHRS and CDR2 YFSETQ. The CDR3 consists of 19 residues. Trimming at V came to 1 base and at J to 4 bases, leaving 16 bases not matched to a gene.

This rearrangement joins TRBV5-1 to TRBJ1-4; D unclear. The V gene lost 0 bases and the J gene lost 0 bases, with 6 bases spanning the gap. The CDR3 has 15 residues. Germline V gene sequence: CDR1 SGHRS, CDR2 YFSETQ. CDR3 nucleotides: TGCGCCAGCAGCTTGGGGCCCGCAACTAATGAAAAACTGTTTTTT. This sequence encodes CASSLGPATNEKLFF.

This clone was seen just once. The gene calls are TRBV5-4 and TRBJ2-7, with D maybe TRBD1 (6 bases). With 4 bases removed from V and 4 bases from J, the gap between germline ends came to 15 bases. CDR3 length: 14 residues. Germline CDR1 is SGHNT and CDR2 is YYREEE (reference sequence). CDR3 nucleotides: TGTGCCAGCAGCCCGAGACCAGGGGCGTACGAGCAGTACTTC. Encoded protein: CASSPRPGAYEQYF.

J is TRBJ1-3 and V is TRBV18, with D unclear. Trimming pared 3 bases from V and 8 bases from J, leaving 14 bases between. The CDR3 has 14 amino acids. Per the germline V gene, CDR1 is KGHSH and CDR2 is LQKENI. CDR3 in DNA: TGTGCCAGCTCACCGACGGGGTACTTGGACACCATATATTTT. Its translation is CASSPTGYLDTIYF.

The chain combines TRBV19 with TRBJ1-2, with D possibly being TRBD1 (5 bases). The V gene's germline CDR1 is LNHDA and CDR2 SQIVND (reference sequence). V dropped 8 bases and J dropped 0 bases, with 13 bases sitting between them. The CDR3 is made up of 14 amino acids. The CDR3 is CASRDDRANYGYTF. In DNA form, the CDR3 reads TGTGCCAGTCGGGACGATCGAGCTAACTATGGCTACACCTTC.

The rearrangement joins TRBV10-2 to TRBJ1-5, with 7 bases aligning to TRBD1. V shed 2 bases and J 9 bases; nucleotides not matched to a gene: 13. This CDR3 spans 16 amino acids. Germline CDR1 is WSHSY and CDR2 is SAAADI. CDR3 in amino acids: CASSEGGQAPPGPQHF. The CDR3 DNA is TGCGCCAGCAGTGAGGGTGGACAGGCCCCCCCTGGGCCCCAGCATTTT.

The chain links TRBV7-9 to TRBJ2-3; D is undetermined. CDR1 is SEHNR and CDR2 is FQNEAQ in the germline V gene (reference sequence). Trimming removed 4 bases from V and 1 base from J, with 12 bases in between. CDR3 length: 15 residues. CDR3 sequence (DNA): TGTGCCAGCAGCTCCGCTAGGGTTGGCACAGATACGCAGTATTTT. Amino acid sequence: CASSSARVGTDTQYF. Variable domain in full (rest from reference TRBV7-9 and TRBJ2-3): DTGVSQNPRHKITKRGQNVTFRCDPISEHNRLYWYRQTLGQGPEFLTYFQNEAQLEKSRLLSDRFSAERPKGSFSTLEIQRTEQGDSAMYLCASSSARVGTDTQYFGPGTRLTVL.

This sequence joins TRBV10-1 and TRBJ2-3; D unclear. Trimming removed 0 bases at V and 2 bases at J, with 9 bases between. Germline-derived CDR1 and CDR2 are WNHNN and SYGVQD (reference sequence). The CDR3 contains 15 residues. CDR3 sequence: CASSESKAHTDTQYF. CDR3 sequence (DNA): TGCGCCAGCAGTGAGTCGAAGGCCCACACAGATACGCAGTATTTT.

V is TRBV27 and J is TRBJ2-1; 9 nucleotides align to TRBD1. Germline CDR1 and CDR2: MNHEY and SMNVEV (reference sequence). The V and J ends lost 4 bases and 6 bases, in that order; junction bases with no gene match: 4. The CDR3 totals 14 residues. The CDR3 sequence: CASSYRGQVNEQFF. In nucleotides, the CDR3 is TGTGCCAGCAGTTACAGGGGGCAGGTCAATGAGCAGTTCTTC.

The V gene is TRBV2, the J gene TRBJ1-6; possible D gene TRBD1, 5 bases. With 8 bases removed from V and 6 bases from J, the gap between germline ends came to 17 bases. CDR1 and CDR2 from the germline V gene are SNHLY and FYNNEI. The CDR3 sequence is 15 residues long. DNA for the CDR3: TGTGCCAGCCCAAGCCGGGACGGCCGTAATTCACCCCTCCACTTT. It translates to CASPSRDGRNSPLHF.

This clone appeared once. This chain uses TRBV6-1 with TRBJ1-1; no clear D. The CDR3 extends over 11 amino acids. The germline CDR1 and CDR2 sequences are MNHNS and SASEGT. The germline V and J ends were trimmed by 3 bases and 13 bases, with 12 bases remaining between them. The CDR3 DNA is TGTGCCAGCAGTGAGAGGGTTAGGGATTTCTTT. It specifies CASSERVRDFF.

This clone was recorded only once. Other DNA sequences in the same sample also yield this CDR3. CDR3 protein: CASSYSEGADTQYF. As DNA, the CDR3 is TGTGCCAGCAGTTACTCTGAGGGCGCAGATACGCAGTATTTT. V gene TRBV6-5 combines with J gene TRBJ2-3; D is possibly TRBD2 (5 bases). The CDR3 consists of 14 residues. Germline lookup yields CDR1 MNHEY and CDR2 SVGAGI. Trimming removed 0 bases at V and 4 bases at J, with 8 bases between.

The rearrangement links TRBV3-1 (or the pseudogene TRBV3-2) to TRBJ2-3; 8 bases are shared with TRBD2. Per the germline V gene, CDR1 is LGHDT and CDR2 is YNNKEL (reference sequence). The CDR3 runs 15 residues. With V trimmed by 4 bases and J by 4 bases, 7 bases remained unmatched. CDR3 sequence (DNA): TGTGCCAGCAGCCCGAACTCAGCGGGGGCAGATACGCAGTATTTT. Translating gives CASSPNSAGADTQYF.

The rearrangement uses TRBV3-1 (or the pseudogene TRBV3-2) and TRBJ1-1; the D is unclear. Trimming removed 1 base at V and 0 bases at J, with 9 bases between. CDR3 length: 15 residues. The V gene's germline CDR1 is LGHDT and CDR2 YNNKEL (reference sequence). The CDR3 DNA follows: TGTGCCAGCAGCCAAGTCCGGCAGTTGAACACTGAAGCTTTCTTT. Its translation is CASSQVRQLNTEAFF.

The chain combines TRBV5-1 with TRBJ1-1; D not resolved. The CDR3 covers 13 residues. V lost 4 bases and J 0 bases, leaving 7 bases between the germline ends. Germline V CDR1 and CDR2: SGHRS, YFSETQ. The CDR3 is CASSEPMNTEAFF. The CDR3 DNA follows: TGCGCCAGCAGCGAACCCATGAACACTGAAGCTTTCTTT.

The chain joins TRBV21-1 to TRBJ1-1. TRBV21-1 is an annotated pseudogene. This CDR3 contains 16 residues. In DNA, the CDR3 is TGTGCCAGCAGCAAGGGAACCCACGGGCAGCGGCTCAGAGCTTTCTTT. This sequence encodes CASSKGTHGQRLRAFF.

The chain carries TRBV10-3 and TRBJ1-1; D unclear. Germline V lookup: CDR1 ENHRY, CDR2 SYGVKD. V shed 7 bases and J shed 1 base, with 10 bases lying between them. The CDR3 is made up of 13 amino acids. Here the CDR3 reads CAINERPNTEAFF. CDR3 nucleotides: TGTGCCATCAACGAGCGCCCGAACACTGAAGCTTTCTTT.

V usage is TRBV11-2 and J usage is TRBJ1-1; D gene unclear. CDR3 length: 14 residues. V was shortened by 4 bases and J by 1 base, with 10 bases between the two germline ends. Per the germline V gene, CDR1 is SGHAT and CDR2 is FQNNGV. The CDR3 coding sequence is TGTGCCAGCAGCTCAACGTTGGGGAACACTGAAGCTTTCTTT. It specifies CASSSTLGNTEAFF.

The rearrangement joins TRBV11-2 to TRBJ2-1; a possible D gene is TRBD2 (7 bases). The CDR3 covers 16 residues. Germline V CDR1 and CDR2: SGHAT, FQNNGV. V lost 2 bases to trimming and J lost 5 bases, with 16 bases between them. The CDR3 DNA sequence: TGTGCCAGCAGCTTACTAGGCGGGGGCTTCAACAATGAGCAGTTCTTC. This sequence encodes CASSLLGGGFNNEQFF.

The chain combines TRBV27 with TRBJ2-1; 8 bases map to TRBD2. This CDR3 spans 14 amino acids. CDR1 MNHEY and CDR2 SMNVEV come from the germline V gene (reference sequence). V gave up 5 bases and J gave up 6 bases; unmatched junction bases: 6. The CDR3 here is CASSTRGGGNEQFF. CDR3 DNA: TGTGCCAGCAGTACCCGGGGGGGCGGCAATGAGCAGTTCTTC.

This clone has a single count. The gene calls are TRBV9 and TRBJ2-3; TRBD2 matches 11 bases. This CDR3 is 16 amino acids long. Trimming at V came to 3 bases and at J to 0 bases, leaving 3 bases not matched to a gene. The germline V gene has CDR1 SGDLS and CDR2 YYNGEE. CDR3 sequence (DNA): TGTGCCAGCAGCGCCACTAGCGGGGGTAGCACAGATACGCAGTATTTT. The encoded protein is CASSATSGGSTDTQYF.

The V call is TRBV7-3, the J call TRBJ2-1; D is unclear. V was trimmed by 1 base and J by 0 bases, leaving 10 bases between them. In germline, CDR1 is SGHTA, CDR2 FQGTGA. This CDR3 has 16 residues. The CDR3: CASSLNARSSYNEQFF. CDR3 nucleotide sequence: TGTGCCAGCAGCTTAAACGCCAGGAGCTCCTACAATGAGCAGTTCTTC.

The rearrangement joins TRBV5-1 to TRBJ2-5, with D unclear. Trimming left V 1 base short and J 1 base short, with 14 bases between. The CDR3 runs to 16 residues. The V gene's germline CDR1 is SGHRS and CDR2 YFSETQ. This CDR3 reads CASSLLDSTAQETQYF. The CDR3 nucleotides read TGCGCCAGCAGCTTGCTAGACTCGACGGCCCAAGAGACCCAGTACTTC.

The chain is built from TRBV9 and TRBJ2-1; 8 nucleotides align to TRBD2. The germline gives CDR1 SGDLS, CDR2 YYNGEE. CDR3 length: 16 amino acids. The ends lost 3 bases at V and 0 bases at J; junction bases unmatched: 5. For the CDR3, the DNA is TGTGCCAGCAGCGCCTCGGGGGGGAGCTCCTACAATGAGCAGTTCTTC. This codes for CASSASGGSSYNEQFF.

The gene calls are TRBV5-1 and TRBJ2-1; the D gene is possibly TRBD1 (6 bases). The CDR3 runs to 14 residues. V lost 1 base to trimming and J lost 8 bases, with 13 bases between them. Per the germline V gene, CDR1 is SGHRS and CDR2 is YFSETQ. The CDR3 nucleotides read TGCGCCAGCAGCTTGCGACAGGAACTGGATGAGCAGTTCTTC. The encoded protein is CASSLRQELDEQFF.